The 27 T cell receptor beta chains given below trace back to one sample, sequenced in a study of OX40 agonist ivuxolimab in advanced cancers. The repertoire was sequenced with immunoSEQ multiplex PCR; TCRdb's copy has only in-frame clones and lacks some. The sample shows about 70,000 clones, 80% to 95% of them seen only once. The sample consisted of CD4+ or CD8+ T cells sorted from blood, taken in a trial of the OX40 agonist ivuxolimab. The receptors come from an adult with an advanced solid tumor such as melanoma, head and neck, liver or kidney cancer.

The DNA for the CDR3 is TGCAGCGTTGAAGATAAGGGAACCTACGAGCAGTACTTC. Translating gives CSVEDKGTYEQYF. V and J are TRBV29-1 and TRBJ2-7; no firm D call. The ends were cut back, 0 bases at V and 2 bases at J, with 8 bases in the middle. The CDR3 spans 13 residues. CDR1 SQVTM and CDR2 ANQGSEA come from the germline V gene.

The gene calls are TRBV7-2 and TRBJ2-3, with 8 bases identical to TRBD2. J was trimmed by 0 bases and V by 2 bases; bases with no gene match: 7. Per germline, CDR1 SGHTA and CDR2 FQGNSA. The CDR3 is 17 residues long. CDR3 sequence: CASSLIATGGSTDTQYF. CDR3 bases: TGTGCCAGCAGCTTAATAGCTACGGGGGGGAGCACAGATACGCAGTATTTT.

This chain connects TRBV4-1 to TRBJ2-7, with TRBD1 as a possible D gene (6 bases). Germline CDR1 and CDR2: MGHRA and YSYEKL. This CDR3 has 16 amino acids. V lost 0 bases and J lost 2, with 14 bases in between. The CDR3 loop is CASSQDGTDSTYEQYF. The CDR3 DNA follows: TGCGCCAGCAGCCAAGATGGGACGGACAGCACCTACGAGCAGTACTTC.

The CDR3 DNA is TGTGCCAGCAGTTACCAGTCGGAGGGTGAAAACATTCAGTACTTC. Its translation is CASSYQSEGENIQYF. This chain links TRBV6-5 with TRBJ2-4, with D perhaps TRBD2 (6 bases). The CDR3 is 15 amino acids. CDR1 is MNHEY and CDR2 is SVGAGI in the germline V gene. Trimming took off 2 bases at V and 5 bases at J, with 13 bases between the two ends.

The DNA of the CDR3 is TGTGCCATCAGTAATGACAGGGACGAGCAGTACTTC. Translating gives CAISNDRDEQYF. V and J are TRBV10-3 and TRBJ2-7; TRBD1 aligns across 7 bases. The CDR3 has 12 amino acids. Germline V gene sequence: CDR1 ENHRY, CDR2 SYGVKD. V shed 5 bases and J 5 bases; nucleotides not matched to a gene: 3.

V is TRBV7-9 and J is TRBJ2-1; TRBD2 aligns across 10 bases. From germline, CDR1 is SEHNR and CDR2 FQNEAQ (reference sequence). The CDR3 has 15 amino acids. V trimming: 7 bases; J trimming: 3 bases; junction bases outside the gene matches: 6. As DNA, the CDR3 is TGTGCCAGCACCCCTTCTAGCGGGGGCTACAATGAGCAGTTCTTC. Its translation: CASTPSSGGYNEQFF. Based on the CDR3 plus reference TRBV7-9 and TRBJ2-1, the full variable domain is DTGVSQNPRHKITKRGQNVTFRCDPISEHNRLYWYRQTLGQGPEFLTYFQNEAQLEKSRLLSDRFSAERPKGSFSTLEIQRTEQGDSAMYLCASTPSSGGYNEQFFGPGTRLTVL.

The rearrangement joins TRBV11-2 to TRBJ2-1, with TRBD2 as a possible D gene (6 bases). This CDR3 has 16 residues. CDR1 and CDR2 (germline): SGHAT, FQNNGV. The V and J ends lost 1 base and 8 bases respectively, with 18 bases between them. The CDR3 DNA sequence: TGTGCCAGCAGCTTAGGCGGGGCCGGCACTAGAGATGAGCAGTTCTTC. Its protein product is CASSLGGAGTRDEQFF.

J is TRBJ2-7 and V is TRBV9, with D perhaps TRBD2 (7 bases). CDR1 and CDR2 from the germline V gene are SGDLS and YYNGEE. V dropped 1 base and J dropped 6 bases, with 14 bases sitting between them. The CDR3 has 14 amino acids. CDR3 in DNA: TGTGCCAGCAGCGTAAGTGGGGGGGCAGGCGAGCAGTACTTC. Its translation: CASSVSGGAGEQYF. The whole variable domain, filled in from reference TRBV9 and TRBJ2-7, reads DSGVTQTPKHLITATGQRVTLRCSPRSGDLSVYWYQQSLDQGLQFLIQYYNGEERAKGNILERFSAQQFPDLHSELNLSSLELGDSALYFCASSVSGGAGEQYFGPGTRLTVT.

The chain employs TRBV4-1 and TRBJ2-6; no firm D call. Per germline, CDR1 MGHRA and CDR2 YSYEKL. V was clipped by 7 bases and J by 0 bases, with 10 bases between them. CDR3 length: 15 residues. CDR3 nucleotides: TGCGCCAGCAACCCCGGTCCCTCTGGGGCCAACGTCCTGACTTTC. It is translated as CASNPGPSGANVLTF.

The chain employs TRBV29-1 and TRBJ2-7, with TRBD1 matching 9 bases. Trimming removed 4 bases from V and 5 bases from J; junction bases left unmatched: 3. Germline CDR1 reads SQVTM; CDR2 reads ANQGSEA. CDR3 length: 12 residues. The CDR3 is CSVAGTGNEQYF. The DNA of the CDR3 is TGCAGCGTTGCAGGGACAGGGAACGAGCAGTACTTC.

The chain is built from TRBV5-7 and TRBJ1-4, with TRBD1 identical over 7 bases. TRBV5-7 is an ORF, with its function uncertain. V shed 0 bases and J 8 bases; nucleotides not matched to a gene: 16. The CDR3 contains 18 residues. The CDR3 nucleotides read TGTGCCAGCAGCTTGGTTTGGCAGGGGGAAGGGAGTGAAGAAAAACTGTTTTTT. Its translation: CASSLVWQGEGSEEKLFF.

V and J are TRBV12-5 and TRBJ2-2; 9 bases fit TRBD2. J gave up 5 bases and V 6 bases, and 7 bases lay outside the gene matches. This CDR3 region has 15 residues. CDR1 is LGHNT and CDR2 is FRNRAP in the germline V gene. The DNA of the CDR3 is TGTGCTAGTGGCCCCGGGACTAGCAAGACCGGGGAGCTGTTTTTT. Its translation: CASGPGTSKTGELFF.

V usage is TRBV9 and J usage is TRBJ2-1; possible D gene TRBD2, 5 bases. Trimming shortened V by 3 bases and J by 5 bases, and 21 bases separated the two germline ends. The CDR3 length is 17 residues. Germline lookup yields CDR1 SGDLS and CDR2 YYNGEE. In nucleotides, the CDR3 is TGTGCCAGCAGCGCCCCTCTTGGAGGCCCCCTAAACAATGAGCAGTTCTTC. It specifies CASSAPLGGPLNNEQFF.

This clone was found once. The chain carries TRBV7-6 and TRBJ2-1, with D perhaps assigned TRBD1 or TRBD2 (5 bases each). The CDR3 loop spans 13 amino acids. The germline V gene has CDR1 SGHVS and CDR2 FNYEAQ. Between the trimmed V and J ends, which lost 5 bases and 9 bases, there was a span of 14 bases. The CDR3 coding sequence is TGTGCCAGCAGCCCGTGGGGGTGGGGTGAGCAGTTCTTC. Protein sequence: CASSPWGWGEQFF.

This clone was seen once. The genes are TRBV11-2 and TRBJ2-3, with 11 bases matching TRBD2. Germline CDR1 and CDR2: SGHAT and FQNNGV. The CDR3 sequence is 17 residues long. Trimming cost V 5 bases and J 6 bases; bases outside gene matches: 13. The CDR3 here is CASSGLTSGVPSDTQYF. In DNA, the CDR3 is TGTGCCAGCAGCGGACTGACTAGCGGGGTTCCATCTGATACGCAGTATTTT.

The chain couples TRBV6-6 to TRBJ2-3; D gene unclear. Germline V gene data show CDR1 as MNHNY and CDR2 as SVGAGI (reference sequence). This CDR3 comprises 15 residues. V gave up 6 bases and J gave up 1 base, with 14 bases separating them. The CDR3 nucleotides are TGTGCCAGCAGCCCCCTCGGATACCGCACAGATACGCAGTATTTT. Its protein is CASSPLGYRTDTQYF.

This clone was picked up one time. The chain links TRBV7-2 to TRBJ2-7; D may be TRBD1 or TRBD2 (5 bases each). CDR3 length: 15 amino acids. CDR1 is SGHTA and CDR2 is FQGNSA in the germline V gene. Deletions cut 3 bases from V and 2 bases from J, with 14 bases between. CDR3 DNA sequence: TGTGCCAGCAGCTTTTTTTTAGGGGACGCCTACGAGCAGTACTTC. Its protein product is CASSFFLGDAYEQYF.

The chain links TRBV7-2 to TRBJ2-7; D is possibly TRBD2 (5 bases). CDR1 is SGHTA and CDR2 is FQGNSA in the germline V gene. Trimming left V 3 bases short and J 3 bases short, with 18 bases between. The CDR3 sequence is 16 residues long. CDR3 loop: CASSLKERWINYEQYF. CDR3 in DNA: TGTGCCAGCAGCTTGAAAGAGCGGTGGATAAACTACGAGCAGTACTTC. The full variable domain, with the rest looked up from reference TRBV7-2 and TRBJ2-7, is GAGVSQSPSNKVTEKGKDVELRCDPISGHTALYWYRQSLGQGLEFLIYFQGNSAPDKSGLPSDRFSAERTGGSVSTLTIQRTQQEDSAVYLCASSLKERWINYEQYFGPGTRLTVT.

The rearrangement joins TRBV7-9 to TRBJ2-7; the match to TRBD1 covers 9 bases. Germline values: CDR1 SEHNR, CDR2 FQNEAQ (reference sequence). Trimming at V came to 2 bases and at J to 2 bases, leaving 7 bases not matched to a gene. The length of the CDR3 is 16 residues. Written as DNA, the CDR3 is TGTGCCAGCAGCTTACTCCGGACAGGGGAGACCTACGAGCAGTACTTC. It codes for CASSLLRTGETYEQYF.

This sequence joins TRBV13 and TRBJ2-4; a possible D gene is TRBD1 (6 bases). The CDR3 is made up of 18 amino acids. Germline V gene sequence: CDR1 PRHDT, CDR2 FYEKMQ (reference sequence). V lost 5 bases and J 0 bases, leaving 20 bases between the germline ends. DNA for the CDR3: TGTGCCAGCAGCCCATCAGCTGGGGGCTGGGTAGCCAAAAACATTCAGTACTTC. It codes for CASSPSAGGWVAKNIQYF.

CDR3 bases: TGTGCCAGCAGCTTAGGTTCGGACTCTGGGGCCAACGTCCTGACTTTC. This sequence encodes CASSLGSDSGANVLTF. The chain has TRBV13 and TRBJ2-6; D is unclear. In germline, CDR1 is PRHDT, CDR2 FYEKMQ (reference sequence). The CDR3 consists of 16 residues. V gave up 0 bases and J gave up 0 bases, with 6 bases separating them.

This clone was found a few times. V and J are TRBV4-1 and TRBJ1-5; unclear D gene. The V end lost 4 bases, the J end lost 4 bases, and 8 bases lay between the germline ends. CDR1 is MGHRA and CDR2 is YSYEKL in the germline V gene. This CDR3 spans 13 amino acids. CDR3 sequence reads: CASSLQANQPQHF. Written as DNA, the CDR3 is TGCGCCAGCAGCCTTCAGGCGAATCAGCCCCAGCATTTT.

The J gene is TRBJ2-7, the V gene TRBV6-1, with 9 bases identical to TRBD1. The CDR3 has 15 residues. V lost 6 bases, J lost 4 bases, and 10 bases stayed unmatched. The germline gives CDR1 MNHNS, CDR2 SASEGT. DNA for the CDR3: TGTGCCAGCAGGAACCCCGGGACAGGGTTTTACGAGCAGTACTTC. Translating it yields CASRNPGTGFYEQYF.

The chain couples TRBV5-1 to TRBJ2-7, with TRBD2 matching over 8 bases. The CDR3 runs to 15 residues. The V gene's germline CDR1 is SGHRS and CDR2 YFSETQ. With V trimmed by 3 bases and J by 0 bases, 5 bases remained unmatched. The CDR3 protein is CASSYGGAFSYEQYF. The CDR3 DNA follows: TGCGCCAGCAGCTACGGGGGGGCCTTCTCCTACGAGCAGTACTTC. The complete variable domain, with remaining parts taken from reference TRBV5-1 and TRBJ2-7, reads KAGVTQTPRYLIKTRGQQVTLSCSPISGHRSVSWYQQTPGQGLQFLFEYFSETQRNKGNFPGRFSGRQFSNSRSEMNVSTLELGDSALYLCASSYGGAFSYEQYFGPGTRLTVT.

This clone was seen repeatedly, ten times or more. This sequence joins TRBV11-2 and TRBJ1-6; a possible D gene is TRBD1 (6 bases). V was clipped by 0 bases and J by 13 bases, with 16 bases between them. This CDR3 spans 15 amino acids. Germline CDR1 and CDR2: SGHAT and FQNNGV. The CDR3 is CASSLDPQGHFPLHF. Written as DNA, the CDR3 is TGTGCCAGCAGCTTAGATCCACAGGGACATTTTCCCCTCCACTTT.

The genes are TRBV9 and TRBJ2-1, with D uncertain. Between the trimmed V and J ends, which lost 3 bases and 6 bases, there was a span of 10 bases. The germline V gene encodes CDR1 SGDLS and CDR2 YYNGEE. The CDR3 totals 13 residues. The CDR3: CASSGNGGNEQFF. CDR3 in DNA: TGTGCCAGCAGCGGGAACGGCGGCAATGAGCAGTTCTTC.

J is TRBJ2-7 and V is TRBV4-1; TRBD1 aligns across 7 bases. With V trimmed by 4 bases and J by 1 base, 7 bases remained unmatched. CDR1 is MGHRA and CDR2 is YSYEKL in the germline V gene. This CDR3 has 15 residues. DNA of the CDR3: TGCGCCAGCAGCCCCAACCCGACAGGGTCCTACGAGCAGTACTTC. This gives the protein CASSPNPTGSYEQYF.